A selection of T cell receptor beta chains follows, all from one sample in a study of CD8+ T cells in alopecia areata. TCRdb keeps only in-frame clones here, not all; method: immunoSEQ multiplex PCR. Of over 200,000 clones listed, around three fifths are singletons. The source was CD4+ T cells sorted from blood, collected at week 0. The receptors stem from a human donor with alopecia areata. CDR3s include the opening cysteine and the closing phenylalanine or tryptophan. Each record gives: V gene, clone size, J gene, D gene, CDR3 length, CDR3 protein, CDR3 DNA. A D gene is named only where the DNA matches it firmly. Clone size, where shown, is once, few, many, or a class for clones that have expanded.

TRBV5-1	-	TRBJ1-1	-	13	CASSSGMNTEAFF	TGCGCCAGCAGCTCCGGGATGAACACTGAAGCTTTCTTT
TRBV9	-	TRBJ2-1	-	11	CASSVGGEQFF	TGTGCCAGCAGCGTTGGCGGGGAGCAGTTCTTC
TRBV29-1	few	TRBJ2-2	-	14	CSVARLANTGELFF	TGCAGCGTAGCCCGACTGGCGAACACCGGGGAGCTGTTTTTT
TRBV4-1	-	TRBJ1-2	-	16	CASSQVLGGRDYGYTF	TGCGCCAGCAGCCAAGTCCTGGGAGGGCGAGACTATGGCTACACCTTC
TRBV25-1	once	TRBJ2-2	-	12	CASSVSTGELFF	TGTGCCAGCAGTGTGAGCACCGGGGAGCTGTTTTTT
TRBV29-1	few	TRBJ1-5	-	14	CSALWDRNHQPQHF	TGCAGCGCGCTCTGGGACCGGAATCATCAGCCCCAGCATTTT
TRBV9	-	TRBJ2-3	-	13	CASSVQNGDTQYF	TGTGCCAGCAGCGTACAGAACGGAGATACGCAGTATTTT
TRBV7-9	once	TRBJ1-5	-	13	CASSYRENQPQHF	TGTGCCAGCAGCTACAGGGAGAATCAGCCCCAGCATTTT
TRBV30	-	TRBJ1-5	-	15	CAWSRAGSVEQPQHF	TGTGCCTGGAGCCGGGCAGGGTCGGTTGAACAGCCCCAGCATTTT
TRBV15	-	TRBJ2-2	-	14	CATSNSRWAGELFF	TGTGCCACCAGCAATTCTCGATGGGCCGGGGAGCTGTTTTTT
TRBV7-9	-	TRBJ2-3	TRBD2	17	CASDLGELAGTTDTQYF	TGTGCCAGCGACCTGGGGGAGCTAGCGGGGACCACAGATACGCAGTATTTT
TRBV30	-	TRBJ1-1	-	14	CAWSVRGLGTEAFF	TGTGCCTGGAGTGTACGGGGATTGGGCACTGAAGCTTTCTTT
TRBV9	few	TRBJ2-3	TRBD2	15	CASSVAGGFTDTQYF	TGTGCCAGCAGTGTAGCGGGGGGATTCACAGATACGCAGTATTTT
TRBV29-1	-	TRBJ2-2	-	13	CSVGGVLTGELFF	TGCAGCGTTGGTGGAGTCCTCACCGGGGAGCTGTTTTTT
TRBV27	few	TRBJ2-7	TRBD1	13	CASTRTGWVEQYF	TGTGCCAGTACCCGGACAGGCTGGGTCGAGCAGTACTTC
TRBV15	-	TRBJ1-2	TRBD1	14	CATSRAGQGYGYTF	TGTGCCACCAGCAGGGCGGGACAGGGGTATGGCTACACCTTC
TRBV29-1	-	TRBJ2-1	TRBD2	14	CSVELLAGYNEQFF	TGCAGCGTTGAGTTACTAGCGGGTTACAATGAGCAGTTCTTC
TRBV27	-	TRBJ2-7	-	11	CASSLFGFTYF	TGTGCCAGCAGTTTATTTGGTTTTACGTACTTC
TRBV29-1	-	TRBJ2-3	-	17	CSVGTWRGGIRADTQYF	TGCAGCGTTGGCACCTGGAGGGGAGGTATTAGGGCAGATACGCAGTATTTT
TRBV7-3	-	TRBJ1-3	-	13	CASSQGNGNTIYF	TGTGCCAGCAGTCAGGGTAATGGAAACACCATATATTTT
TRBV2	-	TRBJ2-6	-	15	CASSEARTGANVLTF	TGTGCCAGCAGTGAAGCTAGGACTGGGGCCAACGTCCTGACTTTC
TRBV5-1	few	TRBJ2-6	-	15	CASSLEAIRANVLTF	TGCGCCAGCAGCTTGGAAGCTATCAGGGCCAACGTCCTGACTTTC
TRBV5-4	-	TRBJ1-2	-	15	CASSYRASSRYGYTF	TGTGCCAGCAGCTACCGGGCTTCGTCGCGCTATGGCTACACCTTC
TRBV28	-	TRBJ2-1	-	12	CASSATGYEQFF	TGTGCCAGCAGTGCGACAGGCTATGAGCAGTTCTTC
TRBV5-1	-	TRBJ1-2	-	14	CASSLALLGDGYTF	TGCGCCAGCAGCTTGGCACTACTCGGGGATGGCTACACCTTC
TRBV4-1	-	TRBJ1-1	TRBD1	15	CASSLNTGVPAEAFF	TGCGCCAGCAGCCTAAACACAGGGGTTCCCGCTGAAGCTTTCTTT
TRBV2	many	TRBJ1-1	-	15	CASSAIWTRNTEAFF	TGTGCCAGCAGCGCAATCTGGACACGGAACACTGAAGCTTTCTTT
TRBV5-4	few	TRBJ2-3	-	13	CASSLGGTDTQYF	TGTGCCAGCAGCTTGGGGGGCACAGATACGCAGTATTTT
TRBV9	many	TRBJ1-2	TRBD1	13	CASSPQGTHGYTF	TGTGCCAGCAGTCCACAGGGGACACATGGCTACACCTTC
TRBV29-1	-	TRBJ1-1	-	14	CSVEKIIREESAFF	TGCAGCGTTGAAAAGATTATCAGGGAAGAAAGTGCTTTCTTT
TRBV11-2	-	TRBJ2-5	TRBD1	14	CASSQYRGGETQYF	TGTGCCAGCAGCCAGTACAGGGGCGGAGAGACCCAGTACTTC
TRBV6-4	-	TRBJ2-3	TRBD2	17	CASSDSAPSGGRDTQYF	TGTGCCAGCAGTGACTCGGCCCCTAGCGGGGGACGAGATACGCAGTATTTT
TRBV27	few	TRBJ1-6	-	15	CASSPRGGTGSPLHF	TGTGCCAGCAGTCCCCGGGGGGGGACTGGATCACCCCTCCACTTT
TRBV7-2	few	TRBJ2-7	-	12	CASSYVSYEQYF	TGTGCCAGCAGTTACGTCTCCTACGAGCAGTACTTC
TRBV5-6	few	TRBJ2-3	TRBD1	14	CASSGQGFADTQYF	TGTGCCAGCAGCGGACAGGGGTTTGCAGATACGCAGTATTTT
TRBV29-1	few	TRBJ2-7	-	14	CSVVISRGNYEQYF	TGCAGCGTCGTCATATCCCGGGGAAACTACGAGCAGTACTTC
TRBV9	few	TRBJ1-5	-	15	CASSVGWQANQPQHF	TGTGCCAGCAGCGTAGGGTGGCAGGCTAATCAGCCCCAGCATTTT
TRBV4-1	few	TRBJ1-2	-	15	CASSQHGTTNYGYTF	TGCGCCAGCAGCCAGCACGGGACAACGAACTATGGCTACACCTTC
TRBV7-2	few	TRBJ2-7	TRBD1	15	CASSFTSGTGYEQYF	TGTGCCAGCAGCTTTACCTCCGGGACAGGGTACGAGCAGTACTTC
TRBV7-3	-	TRBJ2-3	-	15	CASSQAGAELDTQYF	TGTGCCAGCAGCCAAGCAGGGGCTGAATTAGATACGCAGTATTTT
TRBV9	-	TRBJ1-1	-	15	CASSPTGGPDTEAFF	TGTGCCAGCAGCCCTACGGGGGGGCCGGACACTGAAGCTTTCTTT
TRBV18	few	TRBJ2-6	-	16	CASSPGRWSGANVLTF	TGTGCCAGCTCACCAGGAAGGTGGTCTGGGGCCAACGTCCTGACTTTC
TRBV2	-	TRBJ1-3	-	16	CASTRDTRTSGNTIYF	TGTGCCAGCACCCGGGACACAAGGACCTCTGGAAACACCATATATTTT
TRBV5-1	-	TRBJ1-2	TRBD1	16	CASSDPGQGVLGGYTF	TGCGCCAGCAGCGATCCGGGACAGGGAGTCCTCGGTGGCTACACCTTC
TRBV5-1	few	TRBJ2-1	-	15	CASSRDYTSLNEQFF	TGCGCCAGCAGCCGTGACTATACCTCCCTCAATGAGCAGTTCTTC
TRBV29-1	-	TRBJ2-5	-	11	CSDRYQETQYF	TGCAGCGACAGGTACCAAGAGACCCAGTACTTC
TRBV30	few	TRBJ1-2	-	15	CAWSDRAPGGSRDTF	TGTGCCTGGAGTGACCGGGCCCCCGGGGGGTCTAGGGACACCTTC
TRBV6-1	few	TRBJ2-2	-	14	CASKVTPNTGELFF	TGTGCCAGCAAGGTAACCCCGAACACCGGGGAGCTGTTTTTT
TRBV6-1	once	TRBJ1-2	-	13	CASSEDPTGGYTF	TGTGCCAGCAGTGAAGACCCAACGGGAGGCTACACCTTC
TRBV18	-	TRBJ2-3	-	16	CASSPPTGTSTDTQYF	TGTGCCAGCTCACCACCCACAGGGACTAGCACAGATACGCAGTATTTT
TRBV5-4	few	TRBJ1-2	-	12	CASSFEVYGYTF	TGTGCCAGCAGCTTCGAGGTGTATGGCTACACCTTC
TRBV7-9	few	TRBJ2-7	TRBD2	16	CASSPGTSGAHYEQYF	TGTGCCAGCAGCCCCGGGACTAGCGGTGCCCACTACGAGCAGTACTTC
TRBV29-1	few	TRBJ2-5	TRBD2	13	CSVERTSGETQYF	TGCAGCGTTGAGAGGACTAGCGGGGAGACCCAGTACTTC